This T cell receptor beta chain derives from a study of cytomegalovirus exposure and HLA in healthy donors. Both 60 Vbeta primers and 13 Jbeta primers went into the PCR. The repertoire was sequenced with immunoSEQ multiplex PCR; TCRdb's copy has only in-frame clones and lacks some. The data show 100,000 to 140,000 clones, around 78% seen once. CDR3 length: 17 amino acids. The trim removed 8 bases at V and 8 bases at J, leaving 20 bases unmatched. In germline, CDR1 is MDHEN, CDR2 SYDVKM. This receptor was identified in a man aged 25-40 years in good health and CMV-seronegative. Sample: PBMCs. The V gene is TRBV28, the J gene TRBJ1-2; the match to TRBD1 covers 10 bases. The CDR3: CASSVPGTGAMSLGYTF. The CDR3 DNA reads as TGTGCCAGCTCCGTCCCCGGGACAGGGGCAATGTCTCTCGGCTACACCTTC.